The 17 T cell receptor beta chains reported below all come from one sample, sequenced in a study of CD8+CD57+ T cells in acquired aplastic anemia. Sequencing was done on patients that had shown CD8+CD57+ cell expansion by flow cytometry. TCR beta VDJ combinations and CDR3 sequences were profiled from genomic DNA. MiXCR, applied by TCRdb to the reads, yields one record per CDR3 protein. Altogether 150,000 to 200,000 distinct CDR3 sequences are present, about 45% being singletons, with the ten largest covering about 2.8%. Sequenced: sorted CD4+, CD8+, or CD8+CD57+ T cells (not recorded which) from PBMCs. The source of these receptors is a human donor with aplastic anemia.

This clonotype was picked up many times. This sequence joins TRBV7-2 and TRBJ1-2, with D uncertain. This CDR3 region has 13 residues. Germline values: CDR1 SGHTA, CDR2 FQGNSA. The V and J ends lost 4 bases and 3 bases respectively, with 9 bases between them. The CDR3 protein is CASSSSRHYGYTF. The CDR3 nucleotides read TGTGCCAGCAGCTCATCCCGACACTATGGCTACACCTTC.

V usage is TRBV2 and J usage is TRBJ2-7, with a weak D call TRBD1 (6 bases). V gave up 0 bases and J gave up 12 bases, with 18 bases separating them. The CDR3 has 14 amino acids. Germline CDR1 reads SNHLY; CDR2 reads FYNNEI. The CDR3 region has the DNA TGTGCCAGCAGTGAAGCGCTTCCACAGGGTGAACGGTACTTC. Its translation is CASSEALPQGERYF. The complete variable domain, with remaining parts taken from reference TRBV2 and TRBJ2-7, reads EPEVTQTPSHQVTQMGQEVILRCVPISNHLYFYWYRQILGQKVEFLVSFYNNEISEKSEIFDDQFSVERPDGSNFTLKIRSTKLEDSAMYFCASSEALPQGERYFGPGTRLTVT.

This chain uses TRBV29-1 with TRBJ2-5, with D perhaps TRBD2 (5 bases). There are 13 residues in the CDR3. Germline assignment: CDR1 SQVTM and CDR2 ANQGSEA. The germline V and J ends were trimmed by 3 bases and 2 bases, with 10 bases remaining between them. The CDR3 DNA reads TGCAGCGTTGATCCTGGACTTCAAGAGACCCAGTACTTC. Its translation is CSVDPGLQETQYF.

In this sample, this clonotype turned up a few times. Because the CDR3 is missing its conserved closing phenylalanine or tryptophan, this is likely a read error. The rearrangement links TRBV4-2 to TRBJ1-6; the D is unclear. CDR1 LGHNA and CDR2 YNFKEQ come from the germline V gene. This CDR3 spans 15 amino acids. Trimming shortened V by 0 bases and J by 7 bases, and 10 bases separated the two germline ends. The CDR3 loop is CASSQEGPENSPLHS. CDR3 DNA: TGTGCCAGCAGCCAAGAAGGACCTGAGAATTCACCCCTCCACTCT.

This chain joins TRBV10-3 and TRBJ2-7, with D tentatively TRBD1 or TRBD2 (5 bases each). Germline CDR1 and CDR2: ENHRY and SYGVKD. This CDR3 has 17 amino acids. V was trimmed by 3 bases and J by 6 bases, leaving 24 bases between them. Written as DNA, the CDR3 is TGTGCCATCAGTGATTCTCTCCTAGGTTCGGGGCCCTCCGAGCAGTACTTC. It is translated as CAISDSLLGSGPSEQYF.

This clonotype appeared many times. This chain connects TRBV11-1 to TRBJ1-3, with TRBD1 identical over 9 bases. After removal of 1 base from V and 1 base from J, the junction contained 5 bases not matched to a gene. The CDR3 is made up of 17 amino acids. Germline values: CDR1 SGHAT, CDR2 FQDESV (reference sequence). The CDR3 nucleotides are TGTGCCAGCAGCTTAGTAGGGACAGGGAGATCTGGAAACACCATATATTTT. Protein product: CASSLVGTGRSGNTIYF.

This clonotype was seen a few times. This CDR3 is CASSGQGGNQPQHF. The DNA of the CDR3 is TGTGCCAGTAGTGGGCAGGGCGGCAATCAGCCCCAGCATTTT. V usage is TRBV19 and J usage is TRBJ1-5; a possible D gene is TRBD1 (5 bases). V was clipped by 5 bases and J by 2 bases, with 10 bases between them. This CDR3 region has 14 residues. Looked up from germline, CDR1 is LNHDA and CDR2 is SQIVND (reference sequence).

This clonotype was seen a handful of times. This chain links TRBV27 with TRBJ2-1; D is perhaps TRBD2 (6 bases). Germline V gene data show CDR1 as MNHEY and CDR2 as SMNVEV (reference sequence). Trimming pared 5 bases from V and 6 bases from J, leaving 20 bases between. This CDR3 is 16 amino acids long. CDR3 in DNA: TGTGCCAGCAGTCCCATAGAAACGTGGCGGGGCAATGAGCAGTTCTTC. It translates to CASSPIETWRGNEQFF.

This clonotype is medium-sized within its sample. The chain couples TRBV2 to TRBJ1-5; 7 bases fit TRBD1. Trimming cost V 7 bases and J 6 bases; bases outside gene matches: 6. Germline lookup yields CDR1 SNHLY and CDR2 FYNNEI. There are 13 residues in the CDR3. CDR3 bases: TGTGCCAGCACTACAGGGGTATCTCAGCCCCAGCATTTT. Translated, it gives CASTTGVSQPQHF.

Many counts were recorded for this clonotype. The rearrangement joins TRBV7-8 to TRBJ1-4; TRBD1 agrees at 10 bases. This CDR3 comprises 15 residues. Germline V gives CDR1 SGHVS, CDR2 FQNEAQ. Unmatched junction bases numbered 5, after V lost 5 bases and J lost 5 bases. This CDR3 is CASSGGQGVNEKLFF. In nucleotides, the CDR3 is TGTGCCAGCAGCGGAGGACAGGGGGTGAATGAAAAACTGTTTTTT. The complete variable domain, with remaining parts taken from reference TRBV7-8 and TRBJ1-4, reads GAGVSQSPRYKVAKRGQDVALRCDPISGHVSLFWYQQALGQGPEFLTYFQNEAQLDKSGLPSDRFFAERPEGSVSTLKIQRTQQEDSAVYLCASSGGQGVNEKLFFGSGTQLSVL.

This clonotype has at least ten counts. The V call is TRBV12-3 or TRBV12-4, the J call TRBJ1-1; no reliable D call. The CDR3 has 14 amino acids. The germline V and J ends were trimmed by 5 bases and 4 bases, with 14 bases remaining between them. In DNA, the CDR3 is TGTGCCAGCAGTCCCCCCCCAGGTCCCACTGAAGCTTTCTTT. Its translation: CASSPPPGPTEAFF.

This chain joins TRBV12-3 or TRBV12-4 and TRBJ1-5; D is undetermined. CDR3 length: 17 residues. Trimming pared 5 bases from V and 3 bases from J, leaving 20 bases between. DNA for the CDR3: TGTGCCAGCAGTCTATCGAGCAGATTGGCCCCCAATCAGCCCCAGCATTTT. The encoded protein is CASSLSSRLAPNQPQHF.

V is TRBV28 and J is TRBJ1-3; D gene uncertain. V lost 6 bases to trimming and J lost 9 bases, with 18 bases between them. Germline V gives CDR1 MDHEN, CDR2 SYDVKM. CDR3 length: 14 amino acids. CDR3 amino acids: CASSLTSTLSTIYF. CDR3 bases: TGTGCCAGCAGCCTGACCAGTACTCTTTCCACCATATATTTT.

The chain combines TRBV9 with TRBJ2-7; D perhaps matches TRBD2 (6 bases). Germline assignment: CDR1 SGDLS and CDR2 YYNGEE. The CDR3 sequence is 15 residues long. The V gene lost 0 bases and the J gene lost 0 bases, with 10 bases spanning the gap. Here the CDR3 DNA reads TGTGCCAGCAGCGTAGATGGAGGGAACTCCTACGAGCAGTACTTC. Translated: CASSVDGGNSYEQYF.

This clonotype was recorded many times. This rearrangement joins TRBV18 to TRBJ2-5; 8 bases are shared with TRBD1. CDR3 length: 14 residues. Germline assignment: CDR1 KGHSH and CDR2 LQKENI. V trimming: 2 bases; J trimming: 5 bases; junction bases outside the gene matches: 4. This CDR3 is CASSPLGQAETQYF. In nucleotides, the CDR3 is TGTGCCAGCTCACCATTGGGACAGGCGGAGACCCAGTACTTC. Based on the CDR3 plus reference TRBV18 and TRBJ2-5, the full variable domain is NAGVMQNPRHLVRRRGQEARLRCSPMKGHSHVYWYRQLPEEGLKFMVYLQKENIIDESGMPKERFSAEFPKEGPSILRIQQVVRGDSAAYFCASSPLGQAETQYFGPGTRLLVL.

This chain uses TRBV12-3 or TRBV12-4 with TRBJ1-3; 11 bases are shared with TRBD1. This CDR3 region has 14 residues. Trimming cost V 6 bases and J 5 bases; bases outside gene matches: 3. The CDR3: CASRDRGQRNTIYF. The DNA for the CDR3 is TGTGCCAGCAGGGACAGGGGGCAGCGAAACACCATATATTTT.

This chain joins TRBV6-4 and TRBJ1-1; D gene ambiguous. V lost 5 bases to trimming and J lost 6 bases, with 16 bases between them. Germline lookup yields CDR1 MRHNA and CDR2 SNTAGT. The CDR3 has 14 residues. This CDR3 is CASSTLGLGAEAFF. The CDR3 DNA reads TGTGCCAGCAGTACTTTAGGATTGGGAGCTGAAGCTTTCTTT.